The 30 T cell receptor beta chains below come from one sample, sequenced in a study of control samples from healthy donors and cancer patients. Using immunoSEQ multiplex PCR, the repertoire was profiled, and TCRdb retains in-frame clones only, with some absent. This sample has 55,000 to 80,000 clones, with more than 70% found just once. Sequencing used PBMCs. These receptors originate from a man aged 60 to 69 with colorectal cancer.

This chain links TRBV29-1 with TRBJ1-2, with 9 bases that match TRBD1. The CDR3 has 13 residues. Germline V lookup: CDR1 SQVTM, CDR2 ANQGSEA. V lost 7 bases, J lost 5 bases, and 8 bases stayed unmatched. CDR3 in DNA: TGCAGCGCCGCGGACAGGGGAGGGTATGGCTACACCTTC. This translates into CSAADRGGYGYTF.

The chain recombines TRBV6-6 with TRBJ1-6, with TRBD1 as a possible D gene (6 bases). Trimming cost V 5 bases and J 7 bases, with 21 bases left between them. Germline CDR1 MNHNY, CDR2 SVGAGI (reference sequence). The CDR3 is 17 amino acids. CDR3 protein: CASSLAPQGKRNSPLHF. CDR3 DNA: TGTGCCAGCAGTCTAGCCCCACAGGGTAAAAGAAATTCACCCCTCCACTTT.

This chain uses TRBV18 with TRBJ1-5, with D possibly matching TRBD1 (5 bases). Trimming removed 3 bases from V and 0 bases from J, with 6 bases in between. The CDR3 is 14 amino acids. CDR1 is KGHSH and CDR2 is LQKENI in the germline V gene. As DNA, the CDR3 is TGTGCCAGCTCACCGGGACTTAGCAATCAGCCCCAGCATTTT. It yields the protein CASSPGLSNQPQHF.

V is TRBV5-3 and J is TRBJ2-7; TRBD1 aligns across 7 bases. TRBV5-3 is classed as an ORF, of uncertain function. With 2 bases clipped from V and 0 bases from J, the junction kept 5 bases outside the gene matches. The CDR3 contains 15 residues. CDR3 loop: CARSLRQGSSYEQYF. CDR3 sequence (DNA): TGTGCCAGAAGCTTACGACAGGGAAGCTCCTACGAGCAGTACTTC.

The V gene is TRBV6-2 or TRBV6-3, the J gene TRBJ2-5; unclear D gene. Germline V gene data show CDR1 as MNHEY and CDR2 as SVGEGT. The CDR3 contains 15 residues. Trimming removed 1 base at V and 5 bases at J, with 14 bases between. CDR3 DNA: TGTGCCAGCAGTTACTGGGGTAATCCCGGGGAGACCCAGTACTTC. It translates to CASSYWGNPGETQYF.

The chain couples TRBV7-2 to TRBJ2-5, with 8 positions matching TRBD2. Per germline, CDR1 SGHTA and CDR2 FQGNSA. V was clipped by 5 bases and J by 6 bases; unmatched bases: 8. The CDR3 runs to 14 residues. The CDR3 DNA sequence: TGTGCCAGCAGCCCACGGGGGGGCCCGAAGACCCAGTACTTC. Protein sequence: CASSPRGGPKTQYF.

The CDR3 region has the DNA TGTGCCAGCAGTTTTTCCCGCACAGATACGCAGTATTTT. This translates into CASSFSRTDTQYF. This chain connects TRBV12-3 or TRBV12-4 to TRBJ2-3; unclear D gene. The V gene lost 3 bases and the J gene lost 1 base, with 5 bases spanning the gap. The CDR3 covers 13 residues.

The chain couples TRBV19 to TRBJ2-3; the D gene could be TRBD1 or TRBD2 (6 bases each). Germline V lookup: CDR1 LNHDA, CDR2 SQIVND (reference sequence). The CDR3 totals 12 residues. In nucleotides, the CDR3 is TGTGCTACGGGGGCAAACACAGATACGCAGTATTTT. Translating gives CATGANTDTQYF.

The J gene is TRBJ1-2, the V gene TRBV6-6, with D uncertain. Germline assignment: CDR1 MNHNY and CDR2 SVGAGI (reference sequence). Trimming pared 11 bases from V and 4 bases from J, leaving 20 bases between. This CDR3 has 14 amino acids. The DNA for the CDR3 is TGTGCCCACTCCTTGGACCCCACTTTCTATGGCTACACCTTC. Its translation: CAHSLDPTFYGYTF.

This sequence joins TRBV4-1 and TRBJ2-2; 11 nucleotides line up with TRBD2. The CDR3 totals 19 residues. Germline V gene data show CDR1 as MGHRA and CDR2 as YSYEKL. With 0 bases clipped from V and 4 bases from J, the junction kept 10 bases outside the gene matches. The CDR3 is CASSQDLVAGGPSTGELFF. The CDR3 DNA is TGCGCCAGCAGCCAAGATCTGGTAGCGGGGGGGCCGAGCACCGGGGAGCTGTTTTTT.

CDR3 nucleotides: TGTGCTAGTGGTTTGGGCCAGTGGGGGACTAGCGGCCAAGAGACCCAGTACTTC. It codes for CASGLGQWGTSGQETQYF. The V and J genes are TRBV12-5 and TRBJ2-5, with 11 bases aligning to TRBD2. V lost 1 base and J lost 1; bases outside the gene matches: 8. Germline V gene lookup returns CDR1 LGHNT and CDR2 FRNRAP. This CDR3 is built from 18 residues. The whole variable domain, filled in from reference TRBV12-5 and TRBJ2-5, reads DARVTQTPRHKVTEMGQEVTMRCQPILGHNTVFWYRQTMMQGLELLAYFRNRAPLDDSGMPKDRFSAEMPDATLATLKIQPSEPRDSAVYFCASGLGQWGTSGQETQYFGPGTRLLVL.

The chain is built from TRBV24-1 and TRBJ2-2; D ambiguous. The CDR3 consists of 13 residues. Trimming pared 3 bases from V and 6 bases from J, leaving 7 bases between. Germline values: CDR1 KGHDR, CDR2 SFDVKD. The CDR3 spells CATSDRSSGELFF. The CDR3 DNA sequence: TGTGCCACCAGTGATCGGTCGTCCGGGGAGCTGTTTTTT.

CDR3 amino acids: CASSQDRGQNTGELFF. CDR3 bases: TGTGCCAGCAGCCAAGATCGGGGGCAGAACACCGGGGAGCTGTTTTTT. J is TRBJ2-2 and V is TRBV4-2; the D call may be TRBD1 or TRBD2 (6 bases each). The CDR3 covers 16 residues. Looked up from germline, CDR1 is LGHNA and CDR2 is YNFKEQ. The ends were cut back, 0 bases at V and 1 base at J, with 9 bases in the middle.

The rearrangement joins TRBV19 to TRBJ1-6; 9 nucleotides line up with TRBD1. The CDR3 loop spans 16 amino acids. The ends lost 5 bases at V and 4 bases at J; junction bases unmatched: 6. CDR1 and CDR2 from the germline V gene are LNHDA and SQIVND (reference sequence). CDR3 bases: TGTGCCAGTAGTGACACCGGGACAGGGTATAATTCACCCCTCCACTTT. Translation gives CASSDTGTGYNSPLHF.

This clone has just one count. The rearrangement uses TRBV7-7 and TRBJ2-1, with 10 nucleotides matching TRBD2. V lost 4 bases and J lost 7; bases outside the gene matches: 7. This CDR3 has 15 residues. The germline V gene has CDR1 SSHAT and CDR2 FNYEAQ (reference sequence). CDR3 nucleotide sequence: TGTGCCAGCAGCTCCTCTGGACTAGCGGCAAATGAGCAGTTCTTC. It yields the protein CASSSSGLAANEQFF.

The chain carries TRBV5-4 and TRBJ2-7, with a possible D match to TRBD2 (5 bases). The CDR3 length is 14 residues. CDR1 is SGHNT and CDR2 is YYREEE in the germline V gene (reference sequence). Trimming left V 0 bases short and J 11 bases short, with 18 bases between. CDR3 in amino acids: CASSLDSGGPPKYF. CDR3 coding DNA: TGTGCCAGCAGCTTGGATTCTGGCGGGCCCCCAAAGTACTTC.

The V call is TRBV15, the J call TRBJ2-2, with TRBD1 identical over 10 bases. The CDR3 has 20 amino acids. In germline, CDR1 is LNHNV, CDR2 YYDKDF (reference sequence). The trim removed 3 bases at V and 4 bases at J, leaving 17 bases unmatched. The CDR3 reads CATSSQGGDRGFFVTGELFF. CDR3 nucleotides: TGTGCCACCAGCAGCCAGGGGGGGGACAGGGGTTTCTTTGTCACCGGGGAGCTGTTTTTT.

The chain recombines TRBV6-5 with TRBJ2-1, with D possibly matching TRBD2 (6 bases). V was clipped by 7 bases and J by 0 bases, with 13 bases between them. The CDR3 loop spans 15 amino acids. Germline loops: CDR1 MNHEY, CDR2 SVGAGI. This CDR3 is CASIQRGSSYNEQFF. The CDR3 coding sequence is TGTGCCAGCATTCAACGGGGGAGCTCCTACAATGAGCAGTTCTTC.

This rearrangement joins TRBV7-2 to TRBJ2-1; D is undetermined. The CDR3 is made up of 15 amino acids. Trimming cost V 5 bases and J 0 bases, with 11 bases left between them. CDR1 is SGHTA and CDR2 is FQGNSA in the germline V gene. CDR3 loop: CASSPLGSSYNEQFF. CDR3 in DNA: TGTGCCAGCAGCCCGTTAGGTAGCTCCTACAATGAGCAGTTCTTC.

The chain combines TRBV9 with TRBJ1-6; D perhaps matches TRBD1 (5 bases). The CDR3 covers 15 residues. V was clipped by 4 bases and J by 10 bases, with 18 bases between them. Germline lookup yields CDR1 SGDLS and CDR2 YYNGEE. This CDR3 is CASSPTDSWSSPLHF. The CDR3 region has the DNA TGTGCCAGCAGCCCTACCGACAGTTGGAGCTCACCCCTCCACTTT.

The CDR3 loop is CASSLTGAGNTIYF. The CDR3 nucleotides are TGTGCCAGCAGCTTAACGGGGGCGGGAAACACCATATATTTT. J is TRBJ1-3 and V is TRBV11-2, with D possibly matching TRBD1 (6 bases). Trimming shortened V by 2 bases and J by 4 bases, and 9 bases separated the two germline ends. Germline V CDR1 and CDR2: SGHAT, FQNNGV. The CDR3 is 14 residues long. Complete variable domain (other parts from reference TRBV11-2 and TRBJ1-3): EAGVAQSPRYKIIEKRQSVAFWCNPISGHATLYWYQQILGQGPKLLIQFQNNGVVDDSQLPKDRFSAERLKGVDSTLKIQPAKLEDSAVYLCASSLTGAGNTIYFGEGSWLTVV.

The rearrangement links TRBV4-2 to TRBJ2-1, with TRBD1 as a possible D gene (8 bases). The germline CDR1 and CDR2 sequences are LGHNA and YNFKEQ. There are 15 residues in the CDR3. Trimming cost V 0 bases and J 4 bases, with 10 bases left between them. CDR3 bases: TGTGCCAGCAGCCAAGAACAGGGGGGGTACAATGAGCAGTTCTTC. Its translation: CASSQEQGGYNEQFF.

This clone is medium-sized (0.01 to 0.1%). The CDR3 DNA reads as TGTGCCAGCAGTTACTCGGACACACAAGAGACCCAGTACTTC. This gives the protein CASSYSDTQETQYF. The rearrangement uses TRBV6-6 and TRBJ2-5; weak D call: TRBD1 (5 bases). V lost 0 bases and J lost 2, with 7 bases in between. Per germline, CDR1 MNHNY and CDR2 SVGAGI (reference sequence). CDR3 length: 14 residues.

The chain carries TRBV28 and TRBJ1-2; a possible D gene is TRBD1 (6 bases). The germline V gene has CDR1 MDHEN and CDR2 SYDVKM. The V end lost 5 bases, the J end lost 3 bases, and 25 bases lay between the germline ends. The CDR3 loop spans 18 amino acids. The CDR3 loop is CASSPIGSGGGSHYGYTF. Written as DNA, the CDR3 is TGTGCCAGCAGTCCCATAGGCTCGGGGGGGGGCTCTCACTATGGCTACACCTTC.

This chain connects TRBV7-2 to TRBJ2-3; D may be TRBD2 (5 bases). The CDR3 consists of 14 residues. Germline V gene data show CDR1 as SGHTA and CDR2 as FQGNSA. Trimming pared 5 bases from V and 1 base from J, leaving 10 bases between. CDR3 sequence: CASSPIGGTDTQYF. CDR3 bases: TGTGCCAGCAGCCCGATCGGGGGCACAGATACGCAGTATTTT.

This rearrangement joins TRBV6-5 to TRBJ2-2, with 9 bases lining up with TRBD1. Per germline, CDR1 MNHEY and CDR2 SVGAGI. V was clipped by 6 bases and J by 7 bases; unmatched bases: 6. The CDR3 sequence is 14 residues long. Here the CDR3 reads CASRGTGLNGELFF. The DNA for the CDR3 is TGTGCCAGCAGAGGGACAGGGCTCAACGGGGAGCTGTTTTTT.

The gene calls are TRBV6-5 and TRBJ1-4, with 8 bases matching TRBD1. Trimming at V came to 2 bases and at J to 2 bases, leaving 1 base not matched to a gene. The germline V gene has CDR1 MNHEY and CDR2 SVGAGI. The CDR3 has 15 residues. The CDR3 nucleotides read TGTGCCAGCAGTTACCACAGGGGGACTAATGAAAAACTGTTTTTT. This codes for CASSYHRGTNEKLFF.

The gene calls are TRBV9 and TRBJ1-1; no reliable D call. Deletions cut 4 bases from V and 2 bases from J, with 12 bases between. The V gene's germline CDR1 is SGDLS and CDR2 YYNGEE. The CDR3 runs 14 residues. CDR3 in DNA: TGTGCCAGCAGCTACGGACGGGATAACACTGAAGCTTTCTTT. Encoded protein: CASSYGRDNTEAFF.

This clone was observed once. CDR3 amino acids: CASSNRASPLHF. In nucleotides, the CDR3 is TGTGCCAGCAGCAACAGGGCTTCACCCCTCCACTTT. The chain employs TRBV11-2 and TRBJ1-6, with D maybe TRBD1 (6 bases). Trimming took 5 bases from V and 9 from J, leaving 8 bases between them. Germline V gene sequence: CDR1 SGHAT, CDR2 FQNNGV. This CDR3 contains 12 residues.

In this sample, this clone turned up once. The chain uses TRBV30 and TRBJ2-3; unclear D gene. V shed 2 bases and J shed 2 bases, with 5 bases lying between them. Germline V gene sequence: CDR1 GTSNPN, CDR2 SVGIG (reference sequence). There are 12 residues in the CDR3. CDR3 amino acids: CAWSSNTDTQYF. CDR3 sequence (DNA): TGTGCCTGGAGTTCCAACACAGATACGCAGTATTTT.